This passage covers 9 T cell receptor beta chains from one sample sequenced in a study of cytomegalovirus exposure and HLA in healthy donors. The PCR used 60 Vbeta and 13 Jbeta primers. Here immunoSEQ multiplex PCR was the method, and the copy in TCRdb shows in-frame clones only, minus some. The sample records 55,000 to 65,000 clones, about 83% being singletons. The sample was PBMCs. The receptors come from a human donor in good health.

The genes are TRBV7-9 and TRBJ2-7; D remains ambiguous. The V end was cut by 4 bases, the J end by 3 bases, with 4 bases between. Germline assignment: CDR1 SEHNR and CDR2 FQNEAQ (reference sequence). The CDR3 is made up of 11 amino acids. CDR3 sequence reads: CASSSYYEQYF. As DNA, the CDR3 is TGTGCCAGCAGCTCGTACTACGAGCAGTACTTC.

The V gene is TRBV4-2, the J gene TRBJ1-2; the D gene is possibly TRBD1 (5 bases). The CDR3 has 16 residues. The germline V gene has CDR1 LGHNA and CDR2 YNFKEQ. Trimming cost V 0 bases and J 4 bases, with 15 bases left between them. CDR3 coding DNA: TGTGCCAGCAGCCAAGAATACACCCTTCAGGGCTATGGCTACACCTTC. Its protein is CASSQEYTLQGYGYTF.

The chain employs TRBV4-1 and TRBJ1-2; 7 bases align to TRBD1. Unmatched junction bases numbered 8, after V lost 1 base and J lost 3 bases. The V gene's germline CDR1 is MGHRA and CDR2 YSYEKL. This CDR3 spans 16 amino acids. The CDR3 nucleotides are TGCGCCAGCAGCCAAGCTCCGGGACAGACTCACTATGGCTACACCTTC. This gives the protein CASSQAPGQTHYGYTF.

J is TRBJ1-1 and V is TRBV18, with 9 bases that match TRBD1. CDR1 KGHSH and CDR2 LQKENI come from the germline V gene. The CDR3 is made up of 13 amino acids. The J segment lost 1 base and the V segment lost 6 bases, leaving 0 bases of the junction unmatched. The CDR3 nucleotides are TGTGCCAGCTCGGGACAGGGGAACACTGAAGCTTTCTTT. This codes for CASSGQGNTEAFF.

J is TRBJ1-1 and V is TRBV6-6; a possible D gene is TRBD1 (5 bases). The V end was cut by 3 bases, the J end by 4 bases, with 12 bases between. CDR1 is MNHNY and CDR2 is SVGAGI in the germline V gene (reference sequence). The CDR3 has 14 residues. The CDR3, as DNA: TGTGCCAGCAGTTATCCGGGGGATGGCACTGAAGCTTTCTTT. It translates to CASSYPGDGTEAFF.

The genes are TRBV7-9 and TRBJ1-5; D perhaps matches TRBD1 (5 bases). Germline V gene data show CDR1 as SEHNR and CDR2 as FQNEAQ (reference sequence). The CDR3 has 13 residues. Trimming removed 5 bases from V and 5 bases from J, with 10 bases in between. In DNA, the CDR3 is TGTGCCAGCAGCCCTGGGGGGGATCAGCCCCAGCATTTT. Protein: CASSPGGDQPQHF.

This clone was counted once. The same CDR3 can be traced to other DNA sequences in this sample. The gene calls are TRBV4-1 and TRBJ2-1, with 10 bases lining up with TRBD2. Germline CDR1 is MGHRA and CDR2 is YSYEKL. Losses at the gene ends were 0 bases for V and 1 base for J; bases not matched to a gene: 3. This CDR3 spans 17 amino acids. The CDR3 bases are TGCGCCAGCAGCCAAGAGGGTAGCGGGAGGTCCTACAATGAGCAGTTCTTC. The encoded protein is CASSQEGSGRSYNEQFF.

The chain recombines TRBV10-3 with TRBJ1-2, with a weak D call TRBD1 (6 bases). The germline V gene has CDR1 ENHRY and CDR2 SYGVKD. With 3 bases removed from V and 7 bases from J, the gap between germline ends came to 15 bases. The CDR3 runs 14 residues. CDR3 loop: CAISDPGQTPGYTF. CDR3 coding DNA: TGTGCCATCAGTGATCCCGGACAGACTCCTGGCTACACCTTC.

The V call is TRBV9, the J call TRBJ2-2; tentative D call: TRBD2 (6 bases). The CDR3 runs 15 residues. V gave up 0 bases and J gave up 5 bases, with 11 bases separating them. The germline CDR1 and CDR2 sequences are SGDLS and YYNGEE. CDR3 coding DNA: TGTGCCAGCAGCGTAGCTTGGGGGGTTACCGGGGAGCTGTTTTTT. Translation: CASSVAWGVTGELFF.